The present T cell receptor beta chain was sequenced within a study of cytomegalovirus exposure and HLA in healthy donors. This clone appeared once. As yet, its antigen is unknown. Both 60 Vbeta primers and 13 Jbeta primers went into the PCR. Sequencing was performed with immunoSEQ multiplex PCR; in TCRdb, only in-frame clones are kept and a portion is missing. The sample records about 40,000 clones, roughly 89% being singletons. V shed 5 bases and J shed 5 bases, with 7 bases lying between them. This CDR3 has 11 residues. Germline V gene sequence: CDR1 SGHTA, CDR2 FQGNSA. Study-wide results and caveats: Analysis was carried out at a later point, and it linked a missense DCLRE1C variant to TCR beta V- and J-gene trimming. Across donors, presence/absence analyses took sequencing depth to be roughly uniform.

Input material: PBMCs. V and J are TRBV7-2 and TRBJ2-7; maybe TRBD2 (6 bases). The receptor was isolated from a woman in her thirties or forties in good health and CMV-seropositive. The CDR3 region is CASSGLNEQYF. CDR3 DNA sequence: TGTGCCAGCAGCGGACTAAACGAGCAGTACTTC.